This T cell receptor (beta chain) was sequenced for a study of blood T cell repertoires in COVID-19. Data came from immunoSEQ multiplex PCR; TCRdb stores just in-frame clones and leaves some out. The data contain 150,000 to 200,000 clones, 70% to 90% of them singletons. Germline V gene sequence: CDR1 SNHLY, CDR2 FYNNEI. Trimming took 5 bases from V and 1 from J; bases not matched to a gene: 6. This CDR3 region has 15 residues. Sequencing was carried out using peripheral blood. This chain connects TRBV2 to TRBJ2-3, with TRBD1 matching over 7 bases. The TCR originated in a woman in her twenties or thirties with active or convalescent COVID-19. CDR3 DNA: TGTGCCAGCAGTATAGGGGGCGCGGGCACAGATACGCAGTATTTT. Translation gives CASSIGGAGTDTQYF.